These 28 T cell receptor beta chains came from one sample sequenced in a study of blood T cell repertoires in COVID-19. Sequencing used immunoSEQ multiplex PCR; TCRdb keeps in-frame clones, though not all of them. The data contain fewer than 250,000 clones, around 88% of them singletons. Sequencing was done on a sample of peripheral blood. These receptors all come from a woman aged 50 to 65 with acute or convalescent COVID-19.

V and J are TRBV3-1 (or the pseudogene TRBV3-2) and TRBJ1-1; possibly TRBD1 for D (5 bases). V was cut by 6 bases and J by 5 bases, with 19 bases left in between. Germline values: CDR1 LGHDT, CDR2 YNNKEL (reference sequence). The CDR3 totals 15 residues. CDR3 in amino acids: CASSLKGGDSTEAFF. CDR3 in DNA: TGTGCCAGCAGTCTCAAGGGAGGGGATAGTACTGAAGCTTTCTTT.

The gene calls are TRBV27 and TRBJ2-7, with 10 nucleotides matching TRBD1. The CDR3 consists of 15 residues. Germline V CDR1 and CDR2: MNHEY, SMNVEV (reference sequence). Trimming cost V 5 bases and J 1 base; bases outside gene matches: 5. The DNA for the CDR3 is TGTGCCAGCAGTATTGGGGGACAGGGGTCCTACGAGCAGTACTTC. This sequence encodes CASSIGGQGSYEQYF.

The chain recombines TRBV7-9 with TRBJ2-2; 8 bases line up with TRBD1. The CDR3 consists of 14 residues. The germline V gene encodes CDR1 SEHNR and CDR2 FQNEAQ (reference sequence). V lost 5 bases, J lost 3 bases, and 2 bases stayed unmatched. CDR3 loop: CASSGQGDTGELFF. For the CDR3, the DNA is TGTGCCAGCAGCGGACAGGGCGACACCGGGGAGCTGTTTTTT.

This clone showed up just a few times. For the CDR3, the DNA is TGTGCCAGCAGTGATAGTATCCACGAGCAGTACTTC. This sequence encodes CASSDSIHEQYF. This chain links TRBV25-1 with TRBJ2-7; the D is unclear. With 3 bases removed from V and 5 bases from J, the gap between germline ends came to 8 bases. Per the germline V gene, CDR1 is MGHDK and CDR2 is SYGVNS. The CDR3 contains 12 residues.

V is TRBV2 and J is TRBJ1-3; tentatively, D is TRBD1 (6 bases). The germline CDR1 and CDR2 sequences are SNHLY and FYNNEI. The CDR3 has 14 amino acids. Trimming removed 7 bases at V and 0 bases at J, with 10 bases between. DNA of the CDR3: TGTGCCAGCAAAGGGACAAACTCTGGAAACACCATATATTTT. This sequence encodes CASKGTNSGNTIYF.

The sample holds a few counts of this clone. This chain joins TRBV5-1 and TRBJ2-1; unclear D gene. Trimming took off 3 bases at V and 0 bases at J, with 10 bases between the two ends. Germline-derived CDR1 and CDR2 are SGHRS and YFSETQ. The CDR3 covers 15 residues. Here the CDR3 reads CASSSPESSYNEQFF. The CDR3 nucleotides read TGCGCCAGCAGCTCCCCCGAGAGCTCCTACAATGAGCAGTTCTTC.

The rearrangement joins TRBV6-1 to TRBJ2-7; 14 bases are shared with TRBD2. Germline V gives CDR1 MNHNS, CDR2 SASEGT. The CDR3 has 20 amino acids. Trimming removed 3 bases from V and 2 bases from J; junction bases left unmatched: 15. CDR3 residues: CASSEGRLAGGPNFPYEQYF. CDR3 DNA sequence: TGTGCCAGCAGTGAGGGGCGACTAGCGGGAGGGCCAAATTTCCCCTACGAGCAGTACTTC.

The chain employs TRBV9 and TRBJ2-7; no clear D gene. Germline V lookup: CDR1 SGDLS, CDR2 YYNGEE. Trimming cost V 2 bases and J 3 bases, with 15 bases left between them. The CDR3 sequence is 15 residues long. The CDR3 reads CASSVGPASLYEQYF. CDR3 DNA: TGTGCCAGCAGCGTGGGTCCCGCTAGTCTCTACGAGCAGTACTTC.

V usage is TRBV20-1 and J usage is TRBJ2-7; TRBD2 aligns across 10 bases. Trimming at V came to 3 bases and at J to 5 bases, leaving 16 bases not matched to a gene. The CDR3 contains 17 residues. The V gene's germline CDR1 is DFQATT and CDR2 SNEGSKA (reference sequence). The DNA for the CDR3 is TGCAGTGCTAGTTCATCACTAGCGGGGCGGTTAAACGACGAGCAGTACTTC. Protein product: CSASSSLAGRLNDEQYF.

This chain links TRBV5-1 with TRBJ2-1; maybe TRBD2 (6 bases). CDR1 is SGHRS and CDR2 is YFSETQ in the germline V gene. The CDR3 sequence is 14 residues long. V lost 3 bases and J lost 6, with 13 bases in between. CDR3 region: CASSYRDSTNEQFF. In DNA, the CDR3 is TGCGCCAGCAGCTACCGGGACTCGACCAATGAGCAGTTCTTC.

The chain employs TRBV6-1 and TRBJ2-5, with TRBD1 as a possible D gene (5 bases). The CDR3 contains 15 residues. V was clipped by 0 bases and J by 5 bases, with 13 bases between them. The germline V gene encodes CDR1 MNHNS and CDR2 SASEGT. The CDR3 spells CASSEALGPGETQYF. DNA for the CDR3: TGTGCCAGCAGTGAAGCGCTAGGGCCAGGGGAGACCCAGTACTTC.

This clone was recorded once. The rearrangement links TRBV2 to TRBJ2-6; the D is unclear. The CDR3 runs to 14 residues. Deletions cut 4 bases from V and 3 bases from J, with 7 bases between. Germline V gene sequence: CDR1 SNHLY, CDR2 FYNNEI. The CDR3 loop is CASSVADGANVLTF. Written as DNA, the CDR3 is TGTGCCAGCAGTGTGGCAGATGGGGCCAACGTCCTGACTTTC.

The chain uses TRBV6-1 and TRBJ1-5, with D possibly being TRBD1 (5 bases). Trimming cost V 3 bases and J 3 bases, with 21 bases left between them. CDR3 length equals 18 residues. Per the germline V gene, CDR1 is MNHNS and CDR2 is SASEGT. Here the CDR3 DNA reads TGTGCCAGCAGTGAGGAGGGGCAGGGTCGAACCTCCAATCAGCCCCAGCATTTT. This codes for CASSEEGQGRTSNQPQHF.

The CDR3 here is CASSLGDSPYEQYF. CDR3 coding DNA: TGCGCCAGCAGCTTGGGGGACAGTCCCTACGAGCAGTACTTC. The chain combines TRBV5-1 with TRBJ2-7, with 7 nucleotides matching TRBD1. The CDR3 covers 14 residues. The V gene end was trimmed by 0 bases and the J gene end by 2 bases; junction bases not matched to a gene: 2. Looked up from germline, CDR1 is SGHRS and CDR2 is YFSETQ.

The chain employs TRBV5-6 and TRBJ1-2; D possibly corresponds to TRBD1 (5 bases). V was trimmed by 1 base and J by 3 bases, leaving 10 bases between them. The CDR3 runs to 14 residues. The V gene's germline CDR1 is SGHDT and CDR2 YYEEEE. CDR3 in amino acids: CASSLRGGDYGYTF. The CDR3 coding sequence is TGTGCCAGCAGCTTGCGCGGGGGTGACTATGGCTACACCTTC.

The J gene is TRBJ2-3, the V gene TRBV7-2, with D maybe TRBD1 (5 bases). Germline V gene lookup returns CDR1 SGHTA and CDR2 FQGNSA. This CDR3 spans 14 amino acids. V was trimmed by 1 base and J by 1 base, leaving 6 bases between them. The CDR3 nucleotides are TGTGCCAGCAGCTTAGTCAGGGGCACAGATACGCAGTATTTT. This translates into CASSLVRGTDTQYF.

V usage is TRBV29-1 and J usage is TRBJ1-5, with D possibly being TRBD1 (6 bases). The ends were cut back, 7 bases at V and 0 bases at J, with 34 bases in the middle. CDR1 and CDR2 (germline): SQVTM, ANQGSEA. The length of the CDR3 is 21 residues. CDR3 sequence: CSAARRGHQGRGGYSNQPQHF. CDR3 DNA sequence: TGCAGCGCCGCGAGACGGGGACATCAGGGGAGAGGGGGTTATAGCAATCAGCCCCAGCATTTT.

The genes are TRBV18 and TRBJ1-1, with 7 bases identical to TRBD1. The CDR3 is made up of 13 amino acids. Trimming cost V 6 bases and J 5 bases; bases outside gene matches: 6. Germline-derived CDR1 and CDR2 are KGHSH and LQKENI. The CDR3 bases are TGTGCCAGCTCGCGAGGGGGCTGGACTGAAGCTTTCTTT. It specifies CASSRGGWTEAFF.

The genes are TRBV11-3 and TRBJ2-7; D gene unclear. CDR1 SGHNT and CDR2 YENEEA come from the germline V gene. With 1 base removed from V and 1 base from J, the gap between germline ends came to 8 bases. This CDR3 comprises 14 residues. The CDR3 loop reads CASSLGAGSYEQYF. As DNA, the CDR3 is TGTGCCAGCAGCTTAGGGGCCGGATCCTACGAGCAGTACTTC.

The V gene is TRBV5-4, the J gene TRBJ2-5; 7 bases are shared with TRBD2. This CDR3 spans 16 amino acids. The germline V gene has CDR1 SGHNT and CDR2 YYREEE (reference sequence). Trimming cost V 0 bases and J 1 base; bases outside gene matches: 6. CDR3 amino acids: CASSLGGGTTQETQYF. The CDR3 coding sequence is TGTGCCAGCAGCTTGGGCGGAGGGACTACCCAAGAGACCCAGTACTTC.

This chain uses TRBV10-1 with TRBJ2-7; TRBD2 agrees at 9 bases. CDR3 size: 13 residues. The V segment lost 8 bases and the J segment 5 bases; nucleotides outside the gene matches: 7. The germline CDR1 and CDR2 sequences are WNHNN and SYGVQD (reference sequence). CDR3 sequence reads: CASPQRLADEQYF. The CDR3 region has the DNA TGCGCCAGCCCCCAGAGACTAGCGGACGAGCAGTACTTC.

The chain uses TRBV30 and TRBJ2-5; 10 bases agree with TRBD1. Germline V lookup: CDR1 GTSNPN, CDR2 SVGIG (reference sequence). This CDR3 is 15 amino acids long. The V and J ends lost 3 bases and 4 bases, in that order; junction bases with no gene match: 8. The CDR3 sequence: CAWRTGGSGGETQYF. The CDR3 DNA is TGTGCCTGGAGGACAGGGGGCTCGGGGGGAGAGACCCAGTACTTC.

The rearrangement links TRBV5-8 to TRBJ2-3, with D perhaps TRBD2 (6 bases). Germline V gene sequence: CDR1 SGHTS, CDR2 YDEGEE. The germline V and J ends were trimmed by 5 bases and 4 bases, with 14 bases remaining between them. The CDR3 consists of 14 residues. CDR3 sequence: CASSSGTVADTQYF. The CDR3 DNA follows: TGTGCCAGCAGTTCTGGGACTGTTGCAGATACGCAGTATTTT.

The J gene is TRBJ2-1, the V gene TRBV18, with D tentatively TRBD1 (5 bases). Germline values: CDR1 KGHSH, CDR2 LQKENI. The CDR3 sequence is 13 residues long. V was pared by 4 bases and J by 9 bases, with 13 bases between. The chain's CDR3 is CASSQGSPGEQFF. CDR3 nucleotides: TGTGCCAGCTCACAGGGGTCCCCCGGTGAGCAGTTCTTC.

Points on this clone: One junction end does not reproduce the germline sequence, and a read error may be involved. The rearrangement links TRBV7-7 to TRBJ2-2; no reliable D call. In germline, CDR1 is SSHAT, CDR2 FNYEAQ (reference sequence). The CDR3 consists of 15 residues. The CDR3 loop is CASSFHPGNTGELFF. In DNA form, the CDR3 reads TGTGCTAGCAGCTTCCACCCAGGGAACACCGGGGAGCTGTTTTTT.

This rearrangement joins TRBV24-1 to TRBJ2-7; weak D call: TRBD1 (6 bases). The germline gives CDR1 KGHDR, CDR2 SFDVKD. Trimming cost V 5 bases and J 0 bases, with 13 bases left between them. The CDR3 runs 15 residues. The CDR3 bases are TGTGCCACCAGTGTGACAGGCGAACTCTCCTACGAGCAGTACTTC. Its protein product is CATSVTGELSYEQYF.

This rearrangement joins TRBV9 to TRBJ2-3; D gene uncertain. The V end lost 3 bases, the J end lost 2 bases, and 7 bases lay between the germline ends. The CDR3 loop spans 13 amino acids. Per germline, CDR1 SGDLS and CDR2 YYNGEE. DNA for the CDR3: TGTGCCAGCAGCGGAGGTTCCACAGATACGCAGTATTTT. Residues: CASSGGSTDTQYF.

CDR3 nucleotide sequence: TGTGCCAGCAGTCCCGGGACAGTCTGGGATGAGCAGTTCTTC. Its translation is CASSPGTVWDEQFF. The V call is TRBV7-2, the J call TRBJ2-1; 7 nucleotides align to TRBD1. The J segment lost 8 bases and the V segment lost 6 bases, leaving 10 bases of the junction unmatched. Germline-derived CDR1 and CDR2 are SGHTA and FQGNSA. The CDR3 has 14 amino acids.